This T cell receptor (beta chain) appears in the sequencing data of a study of OX40 agonist ivuxolimab in advanced cancers. About the research overall: The patients received ivuxolimab by intravenous route every 2 weeks at 0.01 to 10 mg/kg.

The CDR3 sequence is 14 residues long. The ends were cut back, 5 bases at V and 1 base at J, with 9 bases in the middle. In germline, CDR1 is SGDLS, CDR2 YYNGEE. This clone has a handful of counts. Its specificity is unknown. TCRdb's table, derived via immunoSEQ multiplex PCR, lists solely in-frame clones and lacks some. The data contain tens of thousands of clones, 85% to 90% of them seen just once; the ten biggest clones take up 6.5% to 9%. Study results and limitations: The CD4+ and CD8+ T cells in the blood had expanded clonally by week 6 at 0.1 to 3.0 mg/kg.

Material: CD4+ or CD8+ T cells sorted from blood, obtained in a trial of the OX40 agonist ivuxolimab. The sequence came from an adult with an advanced solid tumor such as melanoma, head and neck, liver or kidney cancer. The chain couples TRBV9 to TRBJ2-2; D gene unclear. Here the CDR3 reads CASRGRQNTGELFF. The CDR3 coding sequence is TGTGCCAGCAGAGGGCGGCAGAACACCGGGGAGCTGTTTTTT.